There are a few counts of the clone carrying this TCR beta chain. The record originates from a study of human T cells and chemical hapten exposure. Trimming removed 1 base from V and 0 bases from J; junction bases left unmatched: 3. The CDR3 is 16 amino acids. In germline, CDR1 is SGHRS, CDR2 YFSETQ. The template was total RNA from unfractionated whole blood. Individual cDNA molecules each carried unique molecular identifiers attached by the library. TCRdb reanalysed the reads using MiXCR and keeps one entry per CDR3 protein. The table records more than 100,000 distinct CDR3 sequences, approximately 9% of them present only once.

The receptor was derived from a human donor in good health. Some clones in this sample may be carry-over from other donors' samples. The chain has TRBV5-1 and TRBJ2-1, with 8 bases aligning to TRBD1. Sequenced input: whole blood. CDR3 bases: TGCGCCAGCAGCTTGCGACAGGGGAACTCCTACAATGAGCAGTTCTTC. Protein sequence: CASSLRQGNSYNEQFF.